One sample yielded the 18 T cell receptor beta chains listed below, sequenced in a study of blood T cell repertoires in COVID-19 (dated by TCRdb to 2018 to 2020). Libraries were made using the immunoSEQ multiplex PCR assay. TCRdb holds this immuneACCESS table with in-frame rearrangements only. Some clones are missing; in checked studies, unresolved V genes explain under half, and the rest has no known cause. This sample has 50,000 or so clones in its table, and approximately 81% of those were observed once. The ten largest clonotypes hold over 2% of the sample. The sequenced material came from peripheral blood. These receptors were obtained from a man aged 50-60 years with acute or convalescent COVID-19.

This clone has just a few counts. The gene calls are TRBV10-1 and TRBJ2-7, with 10 bases fitting TRBD1. V gave up 6 bases and J gave up 3 bases; unmatched junction bases: 5. Germline V gene data show CDR1 as WNHNN and CDR2 as SYGVQD (reference sequence). This CDR3 has 14 residues. The chain's CDR3 is CASRPGQGYYEQYF. The CDR3, as DNA: TGCGCCAGCAGACCGGGACAGGGGTACTACGAGCAGTACTTC.

The V and J genes are TRBV6-5 and TRBJ2-7; 9 positions agree with TRBD2. Trimming took 7 bases from V and 6 from J; bases not matched to a gene: 13. Germline CDR1 reads MNHEY; CDR2 reads SVGAGI. The CDR3 contains 15 residues. CDR3 region: CASTDPGLAGIEQYF. CDR3 bases: TGTGCCAGCACCGATCCGGGGCTAGCGGGGATCGAGCAGTACTTC.

The CDR3 here is CASSVRPSHGETQYF. The CDR3 DNA sequence: TGTGCCAGCAGCGTTCGGCCTAGCCATGGAGAGACCCAGTACTTC. The gene calls are TRBV9 and TRBJ2-5; D possibly corresponds to TRBD2 (5 bases). Germline values: CDR1 SGDLS, CDR2 YYNGEE. The germline V and J ends were trimmed by 2 bases and 4 bases, with 15 bases remaining between them. This CDR3 is 15 amino acids long.

The rearrangement links TRBV24-1 to TRBJ2-3; 10 nucleotides line up with TRBD2. Germline assignment: CDR1 KGHDR and CDR2 SFDVKD. With V trimmed by 8 bases and J by 3 bases, 7 bases remained unmatched. This CDR3 contains 15 residues. This chain's CDR3 is CATTGTSESTDTQYF. The CDR3 nucleotides are TGTGCCACCACCGGGACTAGCGAGTCGACAGATACGCAGTATTTT.

The J gene is TRBJ2-3, the V gene TRBV7-9; maybe TRBD2 (7 bases). V was pared by 2 bases and J by 6 bases, with 12 bases between. This CDR3 region has 14 residues. Per the germline V gene, CDR1 is SEHNR and CDR2 is FQNEAQ (reference sequence). CDR3 sequence (DNA): TGTGCCAGCAGCTTAATGGGGGGGGCTGATACGCAGTATTTT. It codes for CASSLMGGADTQYF.

This clone was picked up a small number of times. The V and J genes are TRBV14 and TRBJ1-3; D gene uncertain. The ends were cut back, 4 bases at V and 0 bases at J, with 10 bases in the middle. Germline CDR1 and CDR2: SGHDN and FVKESK. CDR3 length equals 15 residues. CDR3 in amino acids: CASSPTAGSGNTIYF. CDR3 in DNA: TGTGCCAGCAGCCCGACCGCAGGCTCTGGAAACACCATATATTTT.

CDR3 loop: CASSEGGEYNEQFF. CDR3 DNA: TGTGCCAGCAGCGAAGGGGGAGAGTACAATGAGCAGTTCTTC. The gene calls are TRBV9 and TRBJ2-1; TRBD1 might be the D (6 bases). Germline V CDR1 and CDR2: SGDLS, YYNGEE. The CDR3 consists of 14 residues. V shed 3 bases and J shed 4 bases, with 11 bases lying between them. The full variable domain, completed using reference TRBV9 and TRBJ2-1, is DSGVTQTPKHLITATGQRVTLRCSPRSGDLSVYWYQQSLDQGLQFLIQYYNGEERAKGNILERFSAQQFPDLHSELNLSSLELGDSALYFCASSEGGEYNEQFFGPGTRLTVL.

The chain uses TRBV11-2 and TRBJ2-3; 12 bases align to TRBD1. V lost 4 bases to trimming and J lost 4 bases; unmatched junction nucleotides: 3. In germline, CDR1 is SGHAT, CDR2 FQNNGV. This CDR3 contains 15 residues. CDR3 nucleotide sequence: TGTGCCAGCAGCTCCGGGACAGGGGGCCCAGATACGCAGTATTTT. Protein sequence: CASSSGTGGPDTQYF.

The chain combines TRBV11-3 with TRBJ1-5; weak D call: TRBD1 (6 bases). The germline CDR1 and CDR2 sequences are SGHNT and YENEEA. V gave up 1 base and J gave up 7 bases, with 14 bases separating them. This CDR3 region has 15 residues. CDR3 in DNA: TGTGCCAGCAGCTTAGTAGGGGGGGAAGGACAGCCCCAGCATTTT. Translation: CASSLVGGEGQPQHF. The whole variable domain, remainder taken from reference TRBV11-3 and TRBJ1-5, is EAGVVQSPRYKIIEKKQPVAFWCNPISGHNTLYWYLQNLGQGPELLIRYENEEAVDDSQLPKDRFSAERLKGVDSTLKIQPAELGDSAVYLCASSLVGGEGQPQHFGDGTRLSIL.

The V and J genes are TRBV5-1 and TRBJ1-6; D call uncertain. V lost 0 bases and J 6 bases, leaving 13 bases between the germline ends. Germline V CDR1 and CDR2: SGHRS, YFSETQ. The CDR3 loop spans 16 amino acids. The chain's CDR3 is CASSLEADTLNSPLHF. CDR3 in DNA: TGCGCCAGCAGCTTGGAGGCAGACACCCTTAATTCACCCCTCCACTTT.

The table lists this clone with a count of one. This rearrangement joins TRBV29-1 to TRBJ1-6, with 7 bases that match TRBD1. The length of the CDR3 is 13 residues. The ends lost 4 bases at V and 6 bases at J; junction bases unmatched: 3. CDR1 and CDR2 from the germline V gene are SQVTM and ANQGSEA. CDR3 residues: CSVAGTVNSPLHF. DNA for the CDR3: TGCAGCGTTGCCGGGACAGTTAATTCACCCCTCCACTTT.

The V call is TRBV25-1, the J call TRBJ2-3; TRBD2 agrees at 7 bases. Germline V gene lookup returns CDR1 MGHDK and CDR2 SYGVNS. The CDR3 contains 13 residues. With 10 bases clipped from V and 6 bases from J, the junction kept 10 bases outside the gene matches. The CDR3 region is CATPGGRDDTQYF. CDR3 DNA: TGTGCCACCCCTGGCGGGAGAGATGATACGCAGTATTTT.

J is TRBJ2-5 and V is TRBV4-1, with TRBD2 identical over 9 bases. Looked up from germline, CDR1 is MGHRA and CDR2 is YSYEKL. The length of the CDR3 is 21 residues. With 2 bases clipped from V and 5 bases from J, the junction kept 24 bases outside the gene matches. The CDR3 protein is CASSQRTTGTVAGEGRETQYF. For the CDR3, the DNA is TGCGCCAGCAGCCAACGTACGACCGGGACGGTAGCGGGAGAGGGTAGGGAGACCCAGTACTTC.

V usage is TRBV5-6 and J usage is TRBJ2-7; D uncertain. The CDR3 consists of 14 residues. Trimming took off 1 base at V and 2 bases at J, with 10 bases between the two ends. CDR1 is SGHDT, CDR2 YYEEEE, per germline. CDR3 amino acids: CASSLSLSTYEQYF. The CDR3 nucleotides are TGTGCCAGCAGCTTGAGCCTATCAACCTACGAGCAGTACTTC.

This chain uses TRBV11-1 with TRBJ2-7; 10 nucleotides agree with TRBD2. V was clipped by 4 bases and J by 3 bases; unmatched bases: 3. CDR3 length: 14 amino acids. Germline values: CDR1 SGHAT, CDR2 FQDESV (reference sequence). CDR3 DNA sequence: TGTGCCAGCAGCTCGGCTAGCGGGAGCTACGAGCAGTACTTC. It is translated as CASSSASGSYEQYF.

This clone was counted only a few times. The J gene is TRBJ1-3, the V gene TRBV28; D unclear. This CDR3 spans 13 amino acids. The V and J ends lost 6 bases and 4 bases respectively, with 10 bases between them. The germline CDR1 and CDR2 sequences are MDHEN and SYDVKM. The CDR3 loop is CASRYYVGNTIYF. The CDR3 DNA reads TGTGCCAGCAGGTACTATGTGGGAAACACCATATATTTT.

The genes are TRBV4-1 and TRBJ1-4; D is uncertain. CDR1 and CDR2 (germline): MGHRA, YSYEKL. Trimming removed 4 bases from V and 0 bases from J, with 12 bases in between. The length of the CDR3 is 16 residues. CDR3 residues: CASSRAQVATNEKLFF. In nucleotides, the CDR3 is TGCGCCAGCAGCCGAGCCCAGGTCGCAACTAATGAAAAACTGTTTTTT.

The chain employs TRBV5-4 and TRBJ2-5, with 9 bases matching TRBD1. The CDR3 runs to 16 residues. The J segment lost 6 bases and the V segment lost 4 bases, leaving 13 bases of the junction unmatched. Germline CDR1 and CDR2: SGHNT and YYREEE (reference sequence). The CDR3 DNA is TGTGCCAGCAGCCCCGGGACAGGGAAGGACTTCCAGACCCAGTACTTC. Translation: CASSPGTGKDFQTQYF.